The 17 T cell receptor beta chains listed next were all sequenced from one sample in a study of technical replicates of blood from several donors. Libraries were prepared by immunoSEQ multiplex PCR; TCRdb keeps only in-frame clonotypes and omits some of them. This sample has tens of thousands of clones, with 92% found just once. The sequencing input was T cells isolated from PBMCs. The receptors shown here come from a human donor in good health.

The CDR3 nucleotides read TGCAGTGGGGCTCGGGGCACTGAAGCTTTCTTT. This encodes CSGARGTEAFF. The chain is built from TRBV20-1 and TRBJ1-1; unclear D gene. There are 11 residues in the CDR3. The V end lost 7 bases, the J end lost 4 bases, and 10 bases lay between the germline ends. Germline CDR1 and CDR2: DFQATT and SNEGSKA (reference sequence).

The V and J genes are TRBV27 and TRBJ2-3, with unresolved D. In germline, CDR1 is MNHEY, CDR2 SMNVEV (reference sequence). CDR3 length: 11 amino acids. Trimming cost V 5 bases and J 4 bases, with 4 bases left between them. The CDR3 DNA reads TGTGCCAGCAGTATCGCAGATACGCAGTATTTT. It translates to CASSIADTQYF.

The V gene is TRBV7-8, the J gene TRBJ2-1; a possible D gene is TRBD2 (6 bases). The CDR3 sequence is 14 residues long. Germline values: CDR1 SGHVS, CDR2 FQNEAQ. The V end lost 8 bases, the J end lost 4 bases, and 15 bases lay between the germline ends. The CDR3 protein is CASGTAGLYNEQFF. The CDR3 DNA sequence: TGTGCCAGCGGTACAGCGGGTTTGTACAATGAGCAGTTCTTC.

The chain's CDR3 is CASGEGTSNQPQHF. The CDR3 DNA follows: TGTGCCAGCGGGGAGGGGACTAGCAATCAGCCCCAGCATTTT. The chain couples TRBV2 to TRBJ1-5, with TRBD1 as a possible D gene (5 bases). The CDR3 sequence is 14 residues long. Germline CDR1 is SNHLY and CDR2 is FYNNEI. Between the trimmed V and J ends, which lost 8 bases and 0 bases, there was a span of 11 bases.

The genes are TRBV28 and TRBJ2-1, with 9 bases fitting TRBD2. Germline trimming cut 6 bases from V and 8 bases from J; bases unmatched to any gene: 8. Per germline, CDR1 MDHEN and CDR2 SYDVKM. CDR3 length: 14 amino acids. The CDR3 loop reads CASSFPREGHEQFF. The CDR3 DNA sequence: TGTGCCAGCAGCTTCCCGCGGGAGGGCCATGAGCAGTTCTTC.

This sequence joins TRBV5-8 and TRBJ2-7, with 13 bases identical to TRBD2. Looked up from germline, CDR1 is SGHTS and CDR2 is YDEGEE. The CDR3 has 14 residues. Trimming cost V 2 bases and J 7 bases; bases outside gene matches: 3. CDR3 bases: TGTGCCAGCAGCTTAGGACTAGCGGGAGATGAGCAGTACTTC. Protein: CASSLGLAGDEQYF.

V gene TRBV29-1 combines with J gene TRBJ2-1; 8 nucleotides align to TRBD1. The germline V gene has CDR1 SQVTM and CDR2 ANQGSEA. Losses at the gene ends were 6 bases for V and 10 bases for J; bases not matched to a gene: 8. CDR3 size: 12 residues. CDR3: CSVEQGAGEQFF. CDR3 nucleotides: TGCAGCGTAGAGCAGGGGGCAGGAGAGCAGTTCTTC.

This clone was seen once. The rearrangement uses TRBV30 and TRBJ1-6, with 9 bases identical to TRBD1. The CDR3 sequence is 15 residues long. J was trimmed by 6 bases and V by 0 bases; bases with no gene match: 3. Germline V CDR1 and CDR2: GTSNPN, SVGIG (reference sequence). The chain's CDR3 is CAWSVGGQGNSPLHF. The CDR3 DNA sequence: TGTGCCTGGAGTGTAGGGGGACAGGGTAATTCACCCCTCCACTTT.

This chain links TRBV27 with TRBJ1-2; 8 bases match TRBD1. Looked up from germline, CDR1 is MNHEY and CDR2 is SMNVEV (reference sequence). The trim removed 6 bases at V and 5 bases at J, leaving 5 bases unmatched. The CDR3 is 13 residues long. The CDR3 is CASRVNRGYGYTF. The CDR3 DNA sequence: TGTGCCAGCAGGGTCAACAGGGGGTATGGCTACACCTTC.

The CDR3 sequence: CASRLANNNEQFF. The CDR3 DNA reads TGTGCCAGTAGGCTAGCGAATAACAATGAGCAGTTCTTC. The rearrangement joins TRBV19 to TRBJ2-1; tentative D call: TRBD2 (6 bases). CDR1 and CDR2 from the germline V gene are LNHDA and SQIVND (reference sequence). The ends were cut back, 6 bases at V and 5 bases at J, with 11 bases in the middle. The length of the CDR3 is 13 residues.

V is TRBV6-5 and J is TRBJ1-1, with no clear D. The CDR3 contains 14 residues. V was trimmed by 4 bases and J by 0 bases, leaving 9 bases between them. Germline CDR1 reads MNHEY; CDR2 reads SVGAGI. The CDR3 spells CASSSYGMNTEAFF. The CDR3 nucleotides read TGTGCCAGCAGTTCCTACGGGATGAACACTGAAGCTTTCTTT.

This clone was counted only a few times. The DNA of the CDR3 is TGTGCCAGCAGCAGGACAGGGGACGCAGATACGCAGTATTTT. It yields the protein CASSRTGDADTQYF. This chain links TRBV5-4 with TRBJ2-3; TRBD1 matches 9 bases. Germline V CDR1 and CDR2: SGHNT, YYREEE (reference sequence). Trimming cost V 4 bases and J 4 bases; bases outside gene matches: 4. CDR3 size: 14 residues.

The chain has TRBV2 and TRBJ1-1; 11 bases are a match to TRBD1. Germline CDR1 SNHLY, CDR2 FYNNEI. Unmatched junction bases numbered 5, after V lost 6 bases and J lost 5 bases. The CDR3 totals 14 residues. The CDR3 DNA reads as TGTGCCAGCAGCGCCGGGACAGGGGGAACTGAAGCTTTCTTT. Translation: CASSAGTGGTEAFF.

DNA for the CDR3: TGCGCCAGCAGCCAGGGACTAGCGGGACGCGAGCAGTACTTC. It translates to CASSQGLAGREQYF. The V call is TRBV4-1, the J call TRBJ2-7, with TRBD2 matching over 13 bases. V lost 3 bases, J lost 6 bases, and 2 bases stayed unmatched. From germline, CDR1 is MGHRA and CDR2 YSYEKL. This CDR3 has 14 residues.

V usage is TRBV9 and J usage is TRBJ2-3, with TRBD2 matching 9 bases. The trim removed 4 bases at V and 0 bases at J, leaving 3 bases unmatched. Germline-derived CDR1 and CDR2 are SGDLS and YYNGEE. This CDR3 contains 15 residues. The CDR3 DNA sequence: TGTGCCAGCAGCATAGGACTAGCGAGCACAGATACGCAGTATTTT. Encoded protein: CASSIGLASTDTQYF.

J is TRBJ2-7 and V is TRBV5-8; 9 bases align to TRBD1. This CDR3 has 14 amino acids. Trimming at V came to 4 bases and at J to 5 bases, leaving 7 bases not matched to a gene. Germline V gives CDR1 SGHTS, CDR2 YDEGEE. CDR3 DNA sequence: TGTGCCAGCAGCCCCGGGACAGGGACCCACGAGCAGTACTTC. It specifies CASSPGTGTHEQYF.

This rearrangement joins TRBV11-3 to TRBJ2-7; D may be TRBD1 (6 bases). Germline-derived CDR1 and CDR2 are SGHNT and YENEEA. The CDR3 extends over 13 amino acids. V lost 6 bases, J lost 2 bases, and 11 bases lay in between. For the CDR3, the DNA is TGTGCCAGCAGAGAGAGACAGGCCTACGAGCAGTACTTC. It translates to CASRERQAYEQYF. The whole variable domain, filled in from reference TRBV11-3 and TRBJ2-7, reads EAGVVQSPRYKIIEKKQPVAFWCNPISGHNTLYWYLQNLGQGPELLIRYENEEAVDDSQLPKDRFSAERLKGVDSTLKIQPAELGDSAVYLCASRERQAYEQYFGPGTRLTVT.